This T cell receptor beta chain was identified during a study of T cells in Graves' hyperthyroidism and ophthalmopathy. Study conclusions and caveats: The model foresaw ophthalmopathy a median roughly 6 months prior to onset. Ophthalmopathy and stable hyperthyroidism were told apart by a 13 V-J model.

Concerning this clonotype itself: What it recognizes is unknown.

No ophthalmopathy progression within 18 months constituted stable Graves' hyperthyroidism. Exclusion criteria comprised uncontrolled infection, other autoimmune disease, pregnancy or lactation. The TCR beta CDR3 regions underwent amplification using RNA transcripts as the source. TCR CDR3 regions were first amplified by RT-PCR with HTBI primers. TCRdb passed the multiplex PCR reads through MiXCR, listing each CDR3 protein once. The sample contains 530,000 or so distinct CDR3 sequences, about 43% of which appear only once. The sequenced material came from peripheral blood or thyroid tissue (not recorded which). The TCR comes from a woman between 18 and 29 years old with Graves' hyperthyroidism.

As DNA, the CDR3 is TGCAGCCTGACTAGCGATTCAGACAACCTACAAGAGACCCAGTACTTC. Translation gives CSLTSDSDNLQETQYF. The rearrangement joins TRBV20-1 to TRBJ2-5; 8 nucleotides agree with TRBD2. CDR1 is DFQATT and CDR2 is SNEGSKA in the germline V gene (reference sequence). This CDR3 is built from 16 residues.